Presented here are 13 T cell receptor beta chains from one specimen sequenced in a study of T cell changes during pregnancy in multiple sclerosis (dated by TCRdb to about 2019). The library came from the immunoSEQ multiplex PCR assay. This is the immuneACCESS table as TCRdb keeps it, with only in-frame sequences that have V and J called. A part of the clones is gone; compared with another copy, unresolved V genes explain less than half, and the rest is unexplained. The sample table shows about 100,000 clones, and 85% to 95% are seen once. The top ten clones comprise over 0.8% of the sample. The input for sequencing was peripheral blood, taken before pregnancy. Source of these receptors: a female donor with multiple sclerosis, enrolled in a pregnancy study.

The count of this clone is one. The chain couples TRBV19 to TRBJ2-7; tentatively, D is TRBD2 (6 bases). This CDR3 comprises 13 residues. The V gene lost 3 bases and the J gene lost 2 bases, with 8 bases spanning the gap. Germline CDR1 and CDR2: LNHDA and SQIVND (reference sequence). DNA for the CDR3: TGTGCCAGTAGTATGGGGGGACCCTACGAGCAGTACTTC. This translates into CASSMGGPYEQYF.

CDR3 nucleotide sequence: TGTGCCAGTTCATTCCCGGGACAGGGGGACTATGGCTACACCTTC. It codes for CASSFPGQGDYGYTF. This rearrangement joins TRBV19 to TRBJ1-2; 11 bases are a match to TRBD1. The junction had 8 bases not matched to a gene; V was cut back by 8 bases and J by 3 bases. This CDR3 region has 15 residues. CDR1 and CDR2 from the germline V gene are LNHDA and SQIVND (reference sequence).

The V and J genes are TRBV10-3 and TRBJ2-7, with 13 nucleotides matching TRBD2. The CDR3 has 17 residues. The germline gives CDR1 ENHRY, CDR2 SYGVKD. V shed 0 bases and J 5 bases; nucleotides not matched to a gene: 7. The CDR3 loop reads CAISESKGLAGSHEQYF. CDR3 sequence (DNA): TGTGCCATCAGTGAGTCGAAGGGACTAGCGGGATCCCACGAGCAGTACTTC.

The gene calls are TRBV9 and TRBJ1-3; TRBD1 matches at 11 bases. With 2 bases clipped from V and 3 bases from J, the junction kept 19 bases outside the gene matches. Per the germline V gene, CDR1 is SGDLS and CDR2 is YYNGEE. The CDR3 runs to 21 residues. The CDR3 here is CASSVTIFPGQGVHDGNTIYF. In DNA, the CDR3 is TGTGCCAGCAGCGTTACCATCTTCCCGGGACAGGGGGTGCATGATGGAAACACCATATATTTT.

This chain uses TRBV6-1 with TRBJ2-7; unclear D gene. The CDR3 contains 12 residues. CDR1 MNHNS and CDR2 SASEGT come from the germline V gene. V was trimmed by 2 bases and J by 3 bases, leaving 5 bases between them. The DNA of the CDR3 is TGTGCCAGCAGTGAAAGCGTCTACGAGCAGTACTTC. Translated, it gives CASSESVYEQYF.

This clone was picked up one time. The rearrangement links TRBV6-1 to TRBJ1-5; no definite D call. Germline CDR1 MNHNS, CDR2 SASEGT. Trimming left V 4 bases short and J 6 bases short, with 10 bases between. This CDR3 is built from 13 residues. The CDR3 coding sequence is TGTGCCAGCAGTGGGACTTCGGGTCAGCCCCAGCATTTT. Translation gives CASSGTSGQPQHF.

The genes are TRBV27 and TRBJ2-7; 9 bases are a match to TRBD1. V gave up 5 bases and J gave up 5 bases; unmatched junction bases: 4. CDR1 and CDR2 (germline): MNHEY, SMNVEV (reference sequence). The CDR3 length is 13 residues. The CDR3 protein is CASSPGTGNEQYF. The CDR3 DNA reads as TGTGCCAGCAGTCCGGGGACAGGGAACGAGCAGTACTTC.

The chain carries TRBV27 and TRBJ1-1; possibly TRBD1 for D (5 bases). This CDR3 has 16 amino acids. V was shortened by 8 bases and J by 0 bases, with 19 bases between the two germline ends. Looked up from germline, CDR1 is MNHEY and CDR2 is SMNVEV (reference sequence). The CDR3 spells CASGGGVGLMNTEAFF. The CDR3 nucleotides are TGTGCCAGCGGGGGGGGAGTGGGACTGATGAACACTGAAGCTTTCTTT.

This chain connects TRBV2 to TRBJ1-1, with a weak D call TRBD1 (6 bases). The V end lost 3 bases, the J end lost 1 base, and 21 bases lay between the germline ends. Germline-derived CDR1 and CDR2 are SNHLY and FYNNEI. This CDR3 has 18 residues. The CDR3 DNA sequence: TGTGCCAGCAGTGAGCCCGTCTCTCGGACAGAAAAGAACACTGAAGCTTTCTTT. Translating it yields CASSEPVSRTEKNTEAFF.

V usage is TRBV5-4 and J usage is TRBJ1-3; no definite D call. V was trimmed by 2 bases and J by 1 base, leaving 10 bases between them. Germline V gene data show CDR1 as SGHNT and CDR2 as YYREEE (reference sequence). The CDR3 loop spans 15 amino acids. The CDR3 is CASSFSPGSGNTIYF. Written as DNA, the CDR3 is TGTGCCAGCAGCTTTAGTCCGGGATCTGGAAACACCATATATTTT.

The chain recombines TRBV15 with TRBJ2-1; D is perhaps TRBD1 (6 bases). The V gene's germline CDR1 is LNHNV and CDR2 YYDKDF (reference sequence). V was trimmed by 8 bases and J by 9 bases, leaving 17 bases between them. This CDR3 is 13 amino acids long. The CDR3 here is CATAGNRGGEQFF. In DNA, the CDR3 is TGTGCCACCGCCGGGAATCGAGGGGGTGAGCAGTTCTTC.

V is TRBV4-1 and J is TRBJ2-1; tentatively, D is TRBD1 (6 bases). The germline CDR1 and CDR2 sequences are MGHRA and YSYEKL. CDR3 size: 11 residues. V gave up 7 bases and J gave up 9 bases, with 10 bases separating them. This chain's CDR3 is CASNLGGEQFF. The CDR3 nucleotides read TGCGCCAGCAACCTAGGGGGTGAGCAGTTCTTC.

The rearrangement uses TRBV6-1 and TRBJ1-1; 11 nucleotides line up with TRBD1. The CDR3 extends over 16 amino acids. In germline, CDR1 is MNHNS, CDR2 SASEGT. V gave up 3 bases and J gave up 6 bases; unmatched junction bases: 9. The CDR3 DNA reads TGTGCCAGCAGTGACCGGACAGGGGGCGCGAAGGCTGAAGCTTTCTTT. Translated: CASSDRTGGAKAEAFF.